What follows are 14 T cell receptor beta chains derived from one specimen sequenced in a study of cytomegalovirus exposure and HLA in healthy donors. Clones were read by immunoSEQ multiplex PCR, and TCRdb kept only the in-frame ones, dropping some. The repertoire holds fewer than 200,000 clones, with 80% to 90% as singletons. Material for sequencing was PBMCs. These receptors were obtained from a woman aged 25 to 39 in good health and CMV-seronegative.

Here the CDR3 DNA reads TGTGCCAGCAGTGAACTCGGGACAGGGAACTACGAGCAGTACTTC. As protein: CASSELGTGNYEQYF. V usage is TRBV6-1 and J usage is TRBJ2-7; 9 bases fit TRBD1. This CDR3 region has 15 residues. The junction had 5 bases not matched to a gene; V was cut back by 2 bases and J by 3 bases. Germline CDR1 reads MNHNS; CDR2 reads SASEGT.

This chain links TRBV27 with TRBJ2-5; either TRBD1 or TRBD2 may fit D (5 bases each). CDR1 and CDR2 (germline): MNHEY, SMNVEV (reference sequence). This CDR3 is 17 amino acids long. The V gene lost 2 bases and the J gene lost 0 bases, with 16 bases spanning the gap. CDR3 loop: CASSLRFPGPHQETQYF. The CDR3 DNA reads as TGTGCCAGCAGTTTACGTTTCCCGGGGCCACACCAAGAGACCCAGTACTTC.

The V gene is TRBV19, the J gene TRBJ2-1, with 7 bases fitting TRBD1. Germline loops: CDR1 LNHDA, CDR2 SQIVND (reference sequence). The ends lost 6 bases at V and 5 bases at J; junction bases unmatched: 10. This CDR3 has 15 amino acids. The CDR3 here is CASRPPGTVNNEQFF. As DNA, the CDR3 is TGTGCCAGTAGACCCCCCGGGACAGTTAACAATGAGCAGTTCTTC. Variable domain in full (rest from reference TRBV19 and TRBJ2-1): DGGITQSPKYLFRKEGQNVTLSCEQNLNHDAMYWYRQDPGQGLRLIYYSQIVNDFQKGDIAEGYSVSREKKESFPLTVTSAQKNPTAFYLCASRPPGTVNNEQFFGPGTRLTVL.

The chain carries TRBV11-1 and TRBJ1-5; perhaps TRBD1 as D (5 bases). V dropped 5 bases and J dropped 3 bases, with 11 bases sitting between them. The CDR3 loop spans 14 amino acids. From germline, CDR1 is SGHAT and CDR2 FQDESV (reference sequence). The CDR3 DNA reads TGTGCCAGCAGCCCTGACAGTTCCAATCAGCCCCAGCATTTT. It is translated as CASSPDSSNQPQHF. Full variable domain (remainder filled in from reference TRBV11-1 and TRBJ1-5): EAEVAQSPRYKITEKSQAVAFWCDPISGHATLYWYRQILGQGPELLVQFQDESVVDDSQLPKDRFSAERLKGVDSTLKIQPAELGDSAMYLCASSPDSSNQPQHFGDGTRLSIL.

This clone was observed once. The chain recombines TRBV14 with TRBJ1-1; tentatively, D is TRBD1 (5 bases). The germline V gene encodes CDR1 SGHDN and CDR2 FVKESK. The V end lost 2 bases, the J end lost 3 bases, and 19 bases lay between the germline ends. The CDR3 length is 17 residues. CDR3 DNA sequence: TGTGCCAGCAGCCAACGGTTACAGCGTGGGGGTTACACTGAAGCTTTCTTT. Protein: CASSQRLQRGGYTEAFF.

V gene TRBV11-3 combines with J gene TRBJ1-6; no definite D call. The CDR3 loop spans 13 amino acids. V dropped 1 base and J dropped 10 bases, with 8 bases sitting between them. Germline CDR1 SGHNT, CDR2 YENEEA. Here the CDR3 reads CASSLGSKSPLHF. CDR3 in DNA: TGTGCCAGCAGCTTAGGGTCCAAATCACCCCTCCACTTT.

The rearrangement links TRBV10-3 to TRBJ2-7, with TRBD1 matching over 9 bases. V was clipped by 4 bases and J by 1 base; unmatched bases: 2. There are 14 residues in the CDR3. Germline V CDR1 and CDR2: ENHRY, SYGVKD. The CDR3 reads CAISAGQGSYEQYF. DNA of the CDR3: TGTGCCATCAGTGCGGGACAGGGTTCCTACGAGCAGTACTTC.

The chain combines TRBV5-4 with TRBJ2-6; D is ambiguous. Germline V gives CDR1 SGHNT, CDR2 YYREEE (reference sequence). V shed 2 bases and J shed 2 bases, with 11 bases lying between them. The CDR3 sequence is 16 residues long. The CDR3 here is CASSLPQVAGANVLTF. In DNA, the CDR3 is TGTGCCAGCAGCTTACCTCAGGTGGCTGGGGCCAACGTCCTGACTTTC.

This chain links TRBV4-1 with TRBJ1-3; D possibly corresponds to TRBD1 (5 bases). There are 17 residues in the CDR3. CDR1 and CDR2 (germline): MGHRA, YSYEKL. Trimming stripped 1 base from V and 5 bases from J, with 18 bases between. DNA of the CDR3: TGCGCCAGCAGCCAAGGGTCCCGGCTGGCGGACAGAAACACCATATATTTT. Encoded protein: CASSQGSRLADRNTIYF.

The CDR3 region is CATSHRTGSGNTIYF. The CDR3 DNA reads as TGTGCCACCAGCCACAGGACGGGATCGGGAAACACCATATATTTT. The V and J genes are TRBV15 and TRBJ1-3; perhaps TRBD1 as D (5 bases). The V end was cut by 5 bases, the J end by 4 bases, with 15 bases between. In germline, CDR1 is LNHNV, CDR2 YYDKDF (reference sequence). The CDR3 consists of 15 residues.

The chain links TRBV27 to TRBJ2-1, with TRBD2 identical over 9 bases. J gave up 4 bases and V 5 bases, and 12 bases lay outside the gene matches. The CDR3 totals 17 residues. The germline V gene has CDR1 MNHEY and CDR2 SMNVEV (reference sequence). The CDR3: CASSGTTSGRTYNEQFF. DNA for the CDR3: TGTGCCAGCAGTGGGACAACTAGCGGGCGGACGTACAATGAGCAGTTCTTC.

V usage is TRBV9 and J usage is TRBJ1-2; 9 bases are shared with TRBD1. The CDR3 extends over 15 amino acids. Germline V CDR1 and CDR2: SGDLS, YYNGEE. V shed 3 bases and J 4 bases; nucleotides not matched to a gene: 7. CDR3 in DNA: TGTGCCAGCAGCGAGGGACAGGGATGGAGCTATGGCTACACCTTC. This sequence encodes CASSEGQGWSYGYTF. The full variable domain, rest sourced from reference TRBV9 and TRBJ1-2, is DSGVTQTPKHLITATGQRVTLRCSPRSGDLSVYWYQQSLDQGLQFLIQYYNGEERAKGNILERFSAQQFPDLHSELNLSSLELGDSALYFCASSEGQGWSYGYTFGSGTRLTVV.

This rearrangement joins TRBV4-1 to TRBJ2-1; D possibly corresponds to TRBD1 (6 bases). V lost 6 bases and J lost 5, with 8 bases in between. This CDR3 comprises 12 residues. The germline CDR1 and CDR2 sequences are MGHRA and YSYEKL. CDR3 protein: CASRNRDNEQFF. For the CDR3, the DNA is TGCGCCAGCAGAAACAGGGACAATGAGCAGTTCTTC.

A single count supports this clone. The chain joins TRBV4-2 to TRBJ2-7, with TRBD1 matching 9 bases. The CDR3 is made up of 15 amino acids. Germline CDR1 is LGHNA and CDR2 is YNFKEQ. The trim removed 1 base at V and 4 bases at J, leaving 5 bases unmatched. CDR3 nucleotide sequence: TGTGCCAGCAGCCAAGGACAGGGGGGAATGTACGAGCAGTACTTC. Protein sequence: CASSQGQGGMYEQYF.